The 5 T cell receptor beta chains below all came from one sample that was sequenced in a study of blood T cell repertoires in COVID-19 (dated by TCRdb to the early 2020s). Libraries were made using the immunoSEQ multiplex PCR assay. This immuneACCESS table, as held by TCRdb, lists in-frame sequences with V and J called but not all clones. Of the missing ones, under half trace to an unresolved V gene in checked studies; the others have no known cause. This sample is represented by hundreds of thousands of clones; roughly 86% of them were singletons. Jointly, the top ten make up 1.6% of the sample. The sequenced sample was PBMCs or T cells enriched from blood (not recorded which). These receptors came from a woman in her fifties or sixties who had recovered from COVID-19.

The chain combines TRBV7-3 with TRBJ2-1, with 11 bases fitting TRBD2. CDR1 and CDR2 (germline): SGHTA, FQGTGA. J gave up 6 bases and V 5 bases, and 6 bases lay outside the gene matches. The CDR3 spans 15 residues. The CDR3 sequence is CASSLLAGGSNEQFF. In DNA form, the CDR3 reads TGTGCCAGCAGCCTGCTAGCGGGAGGTTCCAATGAGCAGTTCTTC.

The J gene is TRBJ1-6, the V gene TRBV30; 7 bases are shared with TRBD1. This CDR3 comprises 13 residues. The germline gives CDR1 GTSNPN, CDR2 SVGIG (reference sequence). Trimming removed 5 bases from V and 7 bases from J; junction bases left unmatched: 5. CDR3 DNA sequence: TGTGCCTGGGTGACAGGGACGAATTCACCCCTCCACTTT. Its protein is CAWVTGTNSPLHF.

This clone was picked up a small number of times. CDR3 protein: CASSLSERDYGYTF. CDR3 nucleotides: TGTGCCAGCAGTTTATCGGAGAGGGACTATGGCTACACCTTC. V usage is TRBV28 and J usage is TRBJ1-2; D is uncertain. Germline V gene sequence: CDR1 MDHEN, CDR2 SYDVKM. The CDR3 extends over 14 amino acids. V dropped 1 base and J dropped 3 bases, with 9 bases sitting between them.

The chain joins TRBV19 to TRBJ2-7, with TRBD2 matching over 13 bases. Trimming cost V 3 bases and J 5 bases; bases outside gene matches: 4. Germline V gene sequence: CDR1 LNHDA, CDR2 SQIVND (reference sequence). This CDR3 comprises 15 residues. The CDR3 coding sequence is TGTGCCAGTAGTATGAAGGGACTAGCGGGAAACGAGCAGTACTTC. Protein sequence: CASSMKGLAGNEQYF.

This chain joins TRBV5-1 and TRBJ1-6, with TRBD1 matching over 8 bases. The CDR3 is 14 amino acids. Germline V CDR1 and CDR2: SGHRS, YFSETQ. Trimming at V came to 2 bases and at J to 7 bases, leaving 2 bases not matched to a gene. DNA for the CDR3: TGCGCCAGCAGCTTCCAGGGGGCCAATTCACCCCTCCACTTT. Its protein is CASSFQGANSPLHF.